Below are 17 T cell receptor beta chains sequenced from a single sample in a study of blood T cell repertoires in COVID-19. TCRdb's copy holds only in-frame clones and misses some; the assay was immunoSEQ multiplex PCR. The sample shows around 93,000 clones, 77% of them seen only once. The sample consisted of peripheral blood. The source is a woman of 80 years or more with acute or convalescent COVID-19.

V is TRBV15 and J is TRBJ1-2, with unresolved D. V was trimmed by 0 bases and J by 2 bases, leaving 10 bases between them. CDR1 and CDR2 from the germline V gene are LNHNV and YYDKDF (reference sequence). The length of the CDR3 is 15 residues. CDR3: CATSRDIALNYGYTF. As DNA, the CDR3 is TGTGCCACCAGCAGAGATATTGCGTTAAACTATGGCTACACCTTC.

V gene TRBV7-3 combines with J gene TRBJ1-1, with no clear D. V lost 6 bases, J lost 4 bases, and 12 bases lay in between. This CDR3 has 13 residues. Per the germline V gene, CDR1 is SGHTA and CDR2 is FQGTGA. The CDR3 protein is CASRITESTEAFF. CDR3 in DNA: TGTGCCAGCAGGATCACCGAGAGCACTGAAGCTTTCTTT.

Details on this clone: In the same sample, other DNA sequences code for this CDR3. This chain links TRBV6-2 or TRBV6-3 with TRBJ2-7; 11 bases match TRBD1. The V segment lost 5 bases and the J segment 3 bases; nucleotides outside the gene matches: 6. CDR3 length equals 15 residues. CDR1 MNHEY and CDR2 SVGEGT come from the germline V gene. The chain's CDR3 is CASSLLGQGVYEQYF. In DNA, the CDR3 is TGTGCCAGCAGTCTCCTGGGACAGGGGGTCTACGAGCAGTACTTC.

This clone was seen a single time. The chain couples TRBV7-2 to TRBJ2-5, with D possibly TRBD2 on 6 matching bases. This CDR3 has 16 amino acids. Germline V gene lookup returns CDR1 SGHTA and CDR2 FQGNSA. Trimming left V 10 bases short and J 3 bases short, with 24 bases between. The CDR3 here is CAINAGGALWEETQYF. As DNA, the CDR3 is TGTGCCATCAACGCCGGAGGGGCTCTGTGGGAAGAGACCCAGTACTTC.

CDR3 sequence (DNA): TGTGCCAGCAGGCAGGGGCCGGCCAAAAACATTCAGTACTTC. It yields the protein CASRQGPAKNIQYF. The J gene is TRBJ2-4, the V gene TRBV28, with D possibly being TRBD1 (6 bases). There are 14 residues in the CDR3. Trimming left V 6 bases short and J 1 base short, with 10 bases between. CDR1 and CDR2 (germline): MDHEN, SYDVKM.

The V and J genes are TRBV7-2 and TRBJ2-3; 12 bases line up with TRBD2. V was clipped by 1 base and J by 2 bases; unmatched bases: 7. CDR3 length: 18 residues. Germline lookup yields CDR1 SGHTA and CDR2 FQGNSA. CDR3: CASSLVRLAGDLTDTQYF. DNA for the CDR3: TGTGCCAGCAGCTTAGTTAGACTAGCGGGGGACCTCACAGATACGCAGTATTTT.

The rearrangement links TRBV30 to TRBJ2-3, with TRBD2 matching over 11 bases. Germline V gene sequence: CDR1 GTSNPN, CDR2 SVGIG (reference sequence). CDR3 length: 15 residues. V was pared by 5 bases and J by 6 bases, with 10 bases of the junction left unmatched. CDR3 in amino acids: CAWGGLAAQSDTQYF. The DNA for the CDR3 is TGTGCCTGGGGGGGACTAGCGGCTCAAAGCGATACGCAGTATTTT.

In this sample, this clone turned up a few times. The V gene is TRBV7-9, the J gene TRBJ2-1; D is unclear. V lost 5 bases to trimming and J lost 10 bases, with 18 bases between them. CDR1 is SEHNR and CDR2 is FQNEAQ in the germline V gene (reference sequence). The CDR3 loop spans 14 amino acids. DNA for the CDR3: TGTGCCAGCAGCCCTCTTAGTAGTTCTGAGGAGCAGTTCTTC. Protein product: CASSPLSSSEEQFF.

CDR3 coding DNA: TGCGCCAGCAGCTTGGGGCGTGGGACAGGGGTTTTCGAGCAGTACTTC. It codes for CASSLGRGTGVFEQYF. The V call is TRBV5-1, the J call TRBJ2-7; 10 nucleotides agree with TRBD1. Looked up from germline, CDR1 is SGHRS and CDR2 is YFSETQ. The CDR3 contains 16 residues. With 0 bases clipped from V and 6 bases from J, the junction kept 9 bases outside the gene matches.

In nucleotides, the CDR3 is TGTGCCAGCAACCCCCGAGTCTCCTACGAGCAGTACTTC. It codes for CASNPRVSYEQYF. The chain joins TRBV12-3 or TRBV12-4 to TRBJ2-7; no definite D call. Trimming cost V 7 bases and J 0 bases, with 10 bases left between them. This CDR3 has 13 amino acids.

The J gene is TRBJ2-1, the V gene TRBV19; perhaps TRBD1 as D (5 bases). In germline, CDR1 is LNHDA, CDR2 SQIVND (reference sequence). V lost 5 bases and J lost 0, with 11 bases in between. This CDR3 has 15 residues. The CDR3 region is CASSLKDSSYNEQFF. The DNA for the CDR3 is TGTGCCAGTAGTTTGAAAGACAGCTCCTACAATGAGCAGTTCTTC.

This clone was seen more than once but under ten times. V is TRBV6-2 or TRBV6-3 and J is TRBJ1-3, with 10 positions matching TRBD1. Looked up from germline, CDR1 is MNHEY and CDR2 is SVGEGT. V was clipped by 0 bases and J by 4 bases; unmatched bases: 3. The CDR3 extends over 16 amino acids. The CDR3, as DNA: TGTGCCAGCAGTTACTCGGGGACAGGGGACGGAAACACCATATATTTT. Translated, it gives CASSYSGTGDGNTIYF.

The rearrangement joins TRBV6-5 to TRBJ1-3; D is perhaps TRBD1 (5 bases). The CDR3 consists of 15 residues. The V end lost 0 bases, the J end lost 1 base, and 7 bases lay between the germline ends. Per germline, CDR1 MNHEY and CDR2 SVGAGI. CDR3 nucleotides: TGTGCCAGCAGTTACTCGACAGCTTCTGGAAACACCATATATTTT. This translates into CASSYSTASGNTIYF.

The count of this clone is one. For the CDR3, the DNA is TGTGCCAGCTCACCTCTCTCGGGGTCCCAAGAGACCCAGTACTTC. It translates to CASSPLSGSQETQYF. The rearrangement uses TRBV18 and TRBJ2-5; D possibly corresponds to TRBD2 (5 bases). The CDR3 loop spans 15 amino acids. The germline V gene has CDR1 KGHSH and CDR2 LQKENI. V lost 3 bases to trimming and J lost 1 base, with 12 bases between them.

This clone has just a few counts. The genes are TRBV6-6 and TRBJ1-2, with 8 positions matching TRBD1. Germline CDR1 MNHNY, CDR2 SVGAGI (reference sequence). The CDR3 is made up of 14 amino acids. V was clipped by 2 bases and J by 4 bases; unmatched bases: 3. The CDR3 DNA reads as TGTGCCAGCAGTTACCGGACAGGGTCCTATGGCTACACCTTC. Translating it yields CASSYRTGSYGYTF.

This sequence joins TRBV15 and TRBJ1-2; a weak D match, TRBD1 (6 bases). The CDR3 covers 14 residues. Germline CDR1 is LNHNV and CDR2 is YYDKDF (reference sequence). The V and J ends lost 3 bases and 8 bases respectively, with 16 bases between them. CDR3 in DNA: TGTGCCACCAGCAGGGGTACAGGGTTGGAGGGCTACACCTTC. Amino acid sequence: CATSRGTGLEGYTF.

The rearrangement uses TRBV28 and TRBJ1-5; no clear D. Germline V gene sequence: CDR1 MDHEN, CDR2 SYDVKM. With 5 bases removed from V and 6 bases from J, the gap between germline ends came to 8 bases. The CDR3 is 12 amino acids. CDR3: CASSIGLQPQHF. CDR3 bases: TGTGCCAGCAGTATCGGTCTTCAGCCCCAGCATTTT. The complete variable domain, with remaining parts taken from reference TRBV28 and TRBJ1-5, reads DVKVTQSSRYLVKRTGEKVFLECVQDMDHENMFWYRQDPGLGLRLIYFSYDVKMKEKGDIPEGYSVSREKKERFSLILESASTNQTSMYLCASSIGLQPQHFGDGTRLSIL.